The 22 T cell receptor beta chains below come from one sample, sequenced in a study of shared clonotypes between healthy human individuals. The method was immunoSEQ multiplex PCR; TCRdb's version includes in-frame clones alone and lacks a portion of them. The table lists approximately 2.1 million clones, 80% to 95% of them singletons, with 0.39% in the top ten. The sample consisted of naive CD4+ T cells from PBMCs. Indicated subset: CD45RA+ positively selected. Receptors were obtained from a man younger than 30 in good health. Some clones in this sample may be carry-over from other donors' samples.

The chain uses TRBV5-5 and TRBJ2-3; D is tentatively TRBD1 or TRBD2 (6 bases each). This CDR3 is built from 16 residues. Germline V gives CDR1 SGHKS, CDR2 YYEKEE (reference sequence). V lost 4 bases, J lost 4 bases, and 19 bases lay in between. The CDR3 coding sequence is TGTGCCAGCAGCCAACAAATTTTAGGGGGGCCAGATACGCAGTATTTT. It is translated as CASSQQILGGPDTQYF. Using reference TRBV5-5 and TRBJ2-3 for the parts outside the CDR3, the full variable domain is DAGVTQSPTHLIKTRGQQVTLRCSPISGHKSVSWYQQVLGQGPQFIFQYYEKEERGRGNFPDRFSARQFPNYSSELNVNALLLGDSALYLCASSQQILGGPDTQYFGPGTRLTVL.

This chain uses TRBV10-3 with TRBJ2-7; 13 bases match TRBD2. V shed 5 bases, J shed 2 bases, and the junction held 6 bases outside the gene matches. In germline, CDR1 is ENHRY, CDR2 SYGVKD. The length of the CDR3 is 16 residues. CDR3 in DNA: TGTGCCATCAGTACTGGACTAGCGGGAGTCACCTACGAGCAGTACTTC. Its translation is CAISTGLAGVTYEQYF.

The chain links TRBV28 to TRBJ2-1; D remains unclear. V was clipped by 2 bases and J by 13 bases, with 9 bases between them. Germline V gives CDR1 MDHEN, CDR2 SYDVKM. This CDR3 has 11 amino acids. CDR3 protein: CASSLLERQFF. CDR3 DNA: TGTGCCAGCAGTTTACTGGAGCGCCAGTTCTTC.

The chain uses TRBV7-2 and TRBJ2-1; TRBD1 matches 7 bases. The V gene's germline CDR1 is SGHTA and CDR2 FQGNSA. CDR3 length equals 16 residues. With 1 base clipped from V and 2 bases from J, the junction kept 5 bases outside the gene matches. CDR3 nucleotides: TGTGCCAGCAGCTTAGGCCCAGGGGGAACCTACAATGAGCAGTTCTTC. Amino acid sequence: CASSLGPGGTYNEQFF.

The chain joins TRBV7-9 to TRBJ2-3; possibly TRBD1 for D (6 bases). Germline V gene data show CDR1 as SEHNR and CDR2 as FQNEAQ (reference sequence). V lost 6 bases and J lost 0, with 10 bases in between. The CDR3 is made up of 14 amino acids. The CDR3 region has the DNA TGTGCCAGCAGTTACAGGGACAGCACAGATACGCAGTATTTT. It codes for CASSYRDSTDTQYF.

A few counts support this clone. The genes are TRBV2 and TRBJ1-5; the D gene is possibly TRBD1 (5 bases). Germline CDR1 is SNHLY and CDR2 is FYNNEI. The CDR3 extends over 15 amino acids. The V and J ends lost 2 bases and 4 bases respectively, with 12 bases between them. The CDR3 sequence is CASSEQSRVNQPQHF. The CDR3 DNA reads as TGTGCCAGCAGTGAACAGAGCAGGGTTAATCAGCCCCAGCATTTT.

This sequence joins TRBV19 and TRBJ2-1, with 11 bases matching TRBD2. The CDR3 loop spans 16 amino acids. J lost 3 bases, V lost 8 bases, and 9 bases had no gene match. Germline V gene lookup returns CDR1 LNHDA and CDR2 SQIVND (reference sequence). CDR3 DNA sequence: TGTGCCAGTTGTAAGGCTAGCGGGAGGATCTACAATGAGCAGTTCTTC. Translated, it gives CASCKASGRIYNEQFF.

The gene calls are TRBV28 and TRBJ1-1, with TRBD1 identical over 9 bases. From germline, CDR1 is MDHEN and CDR2 SYDVKM. The J segment lost 5 bases and the V segment lost 8 bases, leaving 15 bases of the junction unmatched. This CDR3 spans 16 amino acids. CDR3 in amino acids: CASPQSQTGGSTEAFF. The CDR3 nucleotides read TGTGCCAGCCCCCAGTCCCAGACAGGGGGAAGTACTGAAGCTTTCTTT.

The V call is TRBV7-2, the J call TRBJ1-5, with 9 nucleotides matching TRBD1. The trim removed 3 bases at V and 5 bases at J, leaving 5 bases unmatched. There are 15 residues in the CDR3. The germline gives CDR1 SGHTA, CDR2 FQGNSA. The CDR3 is CASSFARTGDQPQHF. The CDR3, as DNA: TGTGCCAGCAGCTTCGCCCGGACAGGGGATCAGCCCCAGCATTTT.

This chain's CDR3 is CASSLTVGGYTF. The CDR3 coding sequence is TGTGCCAGCAGCTTGACGGTTGGTGGCTACACCTTC. The chain recombines TRBV5-4 with TRBJ1-2, with D hard to call. The V gene's germline CDR1 is SGHNT and CDR2 YYREEE (reference sequence). V shed 1 base and J shed 7 bases, with 8 bases lying between them. The length of the CDR3 is 12 residues.

The chain couples TRBV10-3 to TRBJ2-7, with 10 bases lining up with TRBD1. V trimming: 11 bases; J trimming: 3 bases; junction bases outside the gene matches: 7. The CDR3 is 13 amino acids. CDR1 is ENHRY, CDR2 SYGVKD, per germline. In DNA, the CDR3 is TGTGCCGCCCGACAGGGGGCCGGCTACGAGCAGTACTTC. This gives the protein CAARQGAGYEQYF.

This clone was recorded only once. The chain combines TRBV6-1 with TRBJ1-2; D might be TRBD1 (6 bases). Germline CDR1 is MNHNS and CDR2 is SASEGT. Trimming cost V 2 bases and J 1 base, with 14 bases left between them. CDR3 length equals 16 residues. Here the CDR3 reads CASSERGQRINYGYTF. DNA of the CDR3: TGTGCCAGCAGTGAAAGAGGACAGAGAATTAACTATGGCTACACCTTC.

The chain recombines TRBV18 with TRBJ2-7; D is possibly TRBD1 or TRBD2 (5 bases each). In germline, CDR1 is KGHSH, CDR2 LQKENI. This CDR3 is 14 amino acids long. V was trimmed by 4 bases and J by 2 bases, leaving 12 bases between them. DNA of the CDR3: TGTGCCAGCTCACATGGGAGACAGACCTACGAGCAGTACTTC. It is translated as CASSHGRQTYEQYF.

The V gene is TRBV7-2, the J gene TRBJ2-7; weak D call: TRBD1 (6 bases). Germline CDR1 and CDR2: SGHTA and FQGNSA. This CDR3 spans 14 amino acids. Between the trimmed V and J ends, which lost 5 bases and 0 bases, there was a span of 11 bases. The DNA of the CDR3 is TGTGCCAGCAGCCGACAGGCAAGCTCCTACGAGCAGTACTTC. Translating gives CASSRQASSYEQYF.

V is TRBV6-5 and J is TRBJ2-7; 7 nucleotides align to TRBD1. The CDR3 is 15 amino acids. J lost 2 bases, V lost 2 bases, and 6 bases had no gene match. CDR1 is MNHEY, CDR2 SVGAGI, per germline. In nucleotides, the CDR3 is TGTGCCAGCAGTTACGCCCCTGACAGGGCCTACGAGCAGTACTTC. Its translation: CASSYAPDRAYEQYF.

Of note for this clone: In the same sample, other DNA sequences code for this CDR3. The CDR3 DNA follows: TGTGCCAGCAGCTTGGGACTAGCGGGTGCCTACAATGAGCAGTTCTTC. Amino acid sequence: CASSLGLAGAYNEQFF. J is TRBJ2-1 and V is TRBV5-5; 10 nucleotides match TRBD2. There are 16 residues in the CDR3. V trimming: 0 bases; J trimming: 2 bases; junction bases outside the gene matches: 2. Germline CDR1 SGHKS, CDR2 YYEKEE (reference sequence).

This rearrangement joins TRBV7-6 to TRBJ2-5; TRBD2 is a possible D gene (5 bases). The V gene's germline CDR1 is SGHVS and CDR2 FNYEAQ. This CDR3 has 16 amino acids. V lost 0 bases to trimming and J lost 1 base, with 12 bases between them. The CDR3 protein is CASSLAGSVSQETQYF. DNA for the CDR3: TGTGCCAGCAGCTTAGCGGGTAGCGTTAGCCAAGAGACCCAGTACTTC.

The count of this clone is one. The chain joins TRBV11-2 to TRBJ1-1, with D unclear. The CDR3 runs 12 residues. Trimming cost V 5 bases and J 7 bases, with 11 bases left between them. Germline V gene lookup returns CDR1 SGHAT and CDR2 FQNNGV. CDR3 sequence: CASSRERDEAFF. For the CDR3, the DNA is TGTGCCAGCAGCCGAGAACGAGATGAAGCTTTCTTT.

The rearrangement links TRBV27 to TRBJ1-1, with TRBD1 matching over 9 bases. There are 16 residues in the CDR3. Germline CDR1 is MNHEY and CDR2 is SMNVEV (reference sequence). Trimming took 0 bases from V and 11 from J; bases not matched to a gene: 13. The CDR3 DNA reads TGTGCCAGCAGTTTATCCGGCGGTCACAGGGGGCTGGGTGCTTTCTTT. Translating gives CASSLSGGHRGLGAFF.

The chain has TRBV18 and TRBJ1-2; D uncertain. This CDR3 region has 15 residues. Trimming left V 0 bases short and J 3 bases short, with 11 bases between. The germline V gene has CDR1 KGHSH and CDR2 LQKENI. In DNA form, the CDR3 reads TGTGCCAGCTCACCACCTTTTTTTCCGGACTATGGCTACACCTTC. Its protein product is CASSPPFFPDYGYTF.

The CDR3: CASSLGSGDHGNEQFF. The CDR3 bases are TGTGCCAGCAGCTTGGGGTCCGGGGACCACGGCAATGAGCAGTTCTTC. The chain combines TRBV5-5 with TRBJ2-1, with D possibly being TRBD1 or TRBD2 (5 bases each). This CDR3 has 16 amino acids. V lost 0 bases and J lost 6, with 16 bases in between. Germline V CDR1 and CDR2: SGHKS, YYEKEE (reference sequence).

The rearrangement links TRBV6-5 to TRBJ1-4; unclear D gene. This CDR3 comprises 14 residues. From germline, CDR1 is MNHEY and CDR2 SVGAGI. With 4 bases removed from V and 7 bases from J, the gap between germline ends came to 13 bases. CDR3 nucleotides: TGTGCCAGCAGTTTACTCCCTTACGGTGAAAAACTGTTTTTT. This translates into CASSLLPYGEKLFF.